This TCR beta chain came from a study of spatial heterogeneity in lung cancer. Overall study findings and caveats: Ubiquitous and regional nonsynonymous mutations were each tracked by the matching count of ubiquitous or regional expanded TCRs. Mutation tallies in tumors tracked expanded intratumoral alpha and beta TCR counts.

This clonotype is a singleton in its sample. What it binds is unknown. This beta chain was picked up by a library intended for alpha chains and is off target, so its count carries little meaning. The time point was: sample taken at primary tumor resection. The approximately 72 donors had untreated early-stage non-small cell lung cancer. Whole RNA, isolated from tumor, nontumor lung or frozen PBMC, was sequenced without prior sorting. V shed 5 bases, J shed 5 bases, and the junction held 8 bases outside the gene matches. The CDR3 consists of 15 residues. CDR1 SGHTA and CDR2 FQGNSA come from the germline V gene. TCRdb independently ran MiXCR on the 5' RACE reads; one entry per CDR3 protein. The data hold about 9,800 distinct CDR3 sequences, with less than 65% observed a single time.

The sample was lung tumor tissue, taken at surgery. This TCR derives from a female donor with early-stage non-small cell lung cancer. This chain uses TRBV7-2 with TRBJ2-3; 9 bases are a match to TRBD2. The CDR3 region is CASSTVAGAGDTQYF. Here the CDR3 DNA reads TGTGCCAGCAGCACGGTAGCGGGGGCGGGAGATACGCAGTATTTT.